This paragraph covers one TCR beta chain sequence. Antigen unknown. Assay: immunoSEQ multiplex PCR; the TCRdb copy retains only in-frame clones and omits some. The sample shows some 280,000 clones, around 93% of them seen only once. This sample is drawn from a study of T cell responses to AZD1222 COVID-19 vaccine. Notes on the study in general: Across the whole spike, CD4 TCRs peaked at regions 160-218 and 743-854. Of spike-specific TCRs, nearly half reportedly target regions left unmutated in variants. Donors in the cohort were predominantly white British and more often female, and clonal diversity was possibly underestimated.

V lost 8 bases, J lost 3 bases, and 14 bases lay in between. This CDR3 is built from 14 residues. The germline CDR1 and CDR2 sequences are MNHEY and SMNVEV (reference sequence). The rearrangement joins TRBV27 to TRBJ2-1; tentatively, D is TRBD2 (6 bases). The TCR sequence derives from an adult who received the AZD1222 COVID-19 vaccine. The sample consisted of peripheral blood, taken 28 days after the second AZD1222 dose. In DNA form, the CDR3 reads TGTGCCAGCTCCGGTACGGGAGACTACAATGAGCAGTTCTTC. Residues: CASSGTGDYNEQFF.